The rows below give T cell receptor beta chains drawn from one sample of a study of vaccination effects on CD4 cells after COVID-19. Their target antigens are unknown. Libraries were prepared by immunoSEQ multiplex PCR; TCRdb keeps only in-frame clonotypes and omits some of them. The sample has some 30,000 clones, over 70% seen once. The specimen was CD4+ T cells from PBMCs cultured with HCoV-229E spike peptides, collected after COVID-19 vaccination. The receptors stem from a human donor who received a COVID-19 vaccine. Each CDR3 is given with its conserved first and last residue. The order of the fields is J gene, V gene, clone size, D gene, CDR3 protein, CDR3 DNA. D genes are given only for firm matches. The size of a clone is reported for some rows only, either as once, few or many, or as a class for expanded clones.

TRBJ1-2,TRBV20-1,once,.,CSASLAYGYTF,TGCAGTGCTAGTTTAGCCTATGGCTACACCTTC
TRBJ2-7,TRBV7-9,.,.,CASSRMAARPSSYEQYF,TGTGCCAGCAGCAGGATGGCTGCCCGCCCTAGCTCCTACGAGCAGTACTTC
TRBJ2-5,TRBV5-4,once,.,CASSPERGGETQYF,TGTGCCAGCAGCCCGGAGAGGGGGGGAGAGACCCAGTACTTC
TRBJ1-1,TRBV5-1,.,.,CASSSEQGSPEAFF,TGCGCCAGCAGCTCCGAACAAGGTTCGCCCGAAGCTTTCTTT
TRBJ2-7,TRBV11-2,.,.,CASSLGHYEQYF,TGTGCCAGCAGCTTAGGACACTACGAGCAGTACTTC
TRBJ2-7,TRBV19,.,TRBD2,CASSPRTSGNWEQYF,TGTGCCAGTAGTCCAAGGACTAGCGGGAATTGGGAGCAGTACTTC
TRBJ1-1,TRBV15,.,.,CATSRDQQGEAFF,TGTGCCACCAGCAGAGATCAGCAGGGTGAAGCTTTCTTT
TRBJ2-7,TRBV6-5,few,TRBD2,CASIRLAGVDEQYF,TGTGCCAGCATCAGACTAGCGGGAGTTGACGAGCAGTACTTC
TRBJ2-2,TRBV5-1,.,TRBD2,CASTRSGRGDTGELFF,TGCGCCAGCACGCGTAGCGGGAGGGGTGACACCGGGGAGCTGTTTTTT
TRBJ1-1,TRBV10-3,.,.,CAISETGQGTEAFF,TGTGCCATCAGTGAGACAGGGCAGGGGACTGAAGCTTTCTTT
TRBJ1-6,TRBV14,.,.,CASSQDPSPLHF,TGTGCCAGCAGCCAAGATCCCTCACCCCTCCACTTT
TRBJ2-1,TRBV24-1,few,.,CATSAYNEQFF,TGTGCCACCAGTGCCTACAATGAGCAGTTCTTC
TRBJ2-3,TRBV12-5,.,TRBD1,CASGLQGADTQYF,TGTGCTAGTGGTTTGCAGGGGGCAGATACGCAGTATTTT
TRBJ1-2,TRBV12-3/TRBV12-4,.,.,CASSSTPFNTF,TGTGCCAGCAGTTCTACACCCTTCAACACCTTC
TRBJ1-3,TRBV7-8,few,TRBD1,CASSRPGQGSTGNTIYF,TGTGCCAGCAGCAGACCGGGACAGGGGTCTACTGGAAACACCATATATTTT
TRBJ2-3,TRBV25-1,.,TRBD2,CASSEGLAGADTQYF,TGTGCCAGCAGTGAAGGACTAGCGGGAGCAGATACGCAGTATTTT
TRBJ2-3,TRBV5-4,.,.,CASSLPGPDTQYF,TGTGCCAGCAGCTTGCCGGGGCCAGATACGCAGTATTTT
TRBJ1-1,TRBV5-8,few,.,CASSRGGYTEAFF,TGTGCCAGCAGCCGTGGTGGCTACACTGAAGCTTTCTTT
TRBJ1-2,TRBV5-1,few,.,CASSLDSAVGYTF,TGCGCCAGCAGCCTCGACTCTGCCGTTGGCTACACCTTC
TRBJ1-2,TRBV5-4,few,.,CASSLDGRGGYGYTF,TGTGCCAGCAGCTTGGACGGCAGGGGAGGCTATGGCTACACCTTC
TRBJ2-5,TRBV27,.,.,CASSHLPQETQYF,TGTGCCAGCAGCCACCTCCCCCAAGAGACCCAGTACTTC
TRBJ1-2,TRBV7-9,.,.,CASSLGTTNYGYTF,TGTGCCAGCAGCTTAGGGACAACTAACTATGGCTACACCTTC
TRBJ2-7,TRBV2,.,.,CASQWSGQTYEQYF,TGTGCCAGCCAGTGGTCAGGTCAAACCTACGAGCAGTACTTC
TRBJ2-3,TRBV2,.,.,CASMGTTSTDTQYF,TGTGCCAGCATGGGAACGACTAGCACAGATACGCAGTATTTT
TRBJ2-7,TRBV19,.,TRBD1,CASSSGTGLGVEQYF,TGTGCCAGTAGTAGCGGGACAGGGCTAGGAGTGGAGCAGTACTTC
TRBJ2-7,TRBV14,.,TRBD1,CASSQVTGGAYEQYF,TGTGCCAGCAGCCAAGTAACAGGGGGCGCATACGAGCAGTACTTC
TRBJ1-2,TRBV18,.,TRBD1,CASSPPEGALNYGYTF,TGTGCCAGCTCACCACCGGAGGGGGCTTTGAACTATGGCTACACCTTC